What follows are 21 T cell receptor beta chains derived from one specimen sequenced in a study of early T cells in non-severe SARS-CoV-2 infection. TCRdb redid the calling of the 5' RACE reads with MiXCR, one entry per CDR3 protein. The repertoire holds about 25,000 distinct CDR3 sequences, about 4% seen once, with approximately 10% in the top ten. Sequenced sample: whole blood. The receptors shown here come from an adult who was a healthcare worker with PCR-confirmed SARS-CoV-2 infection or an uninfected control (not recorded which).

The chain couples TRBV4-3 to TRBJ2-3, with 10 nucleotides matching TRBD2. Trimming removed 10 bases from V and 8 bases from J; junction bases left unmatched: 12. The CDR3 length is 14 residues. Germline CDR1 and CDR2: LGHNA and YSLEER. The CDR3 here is CATSRTSGGGTQYF. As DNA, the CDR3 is TGCGCCACGTCAAGGACTAGCGGAGGAGGTACGCAGTATTTT.

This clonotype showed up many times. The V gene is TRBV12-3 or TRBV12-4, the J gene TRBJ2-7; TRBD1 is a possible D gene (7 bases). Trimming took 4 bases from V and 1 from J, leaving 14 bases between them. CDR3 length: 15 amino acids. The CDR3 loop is CASSSVAGGSYEQYF. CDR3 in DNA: TGTGCCAGCAGTTCGGTGGCAGGGGGGTCCTACGAGCAGTACTTC.

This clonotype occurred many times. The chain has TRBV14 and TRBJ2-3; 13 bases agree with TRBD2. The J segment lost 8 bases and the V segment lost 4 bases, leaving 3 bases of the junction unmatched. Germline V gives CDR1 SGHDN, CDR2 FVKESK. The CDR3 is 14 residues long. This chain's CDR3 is CASSRLAGGSTQYF. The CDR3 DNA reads TGTGCCAGCAGCCGACTAGCGGGAGGCAGTACGCAGTATTTT.

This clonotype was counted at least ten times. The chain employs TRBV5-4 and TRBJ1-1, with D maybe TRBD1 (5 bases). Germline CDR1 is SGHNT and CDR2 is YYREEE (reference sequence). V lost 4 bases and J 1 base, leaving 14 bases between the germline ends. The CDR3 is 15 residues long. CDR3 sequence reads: CASSPKGARNTEAFF. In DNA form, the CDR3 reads TGTGCCAGCAGCCCAAAAGGGGCGAGGAACACTGAAGCTTTCTTT.

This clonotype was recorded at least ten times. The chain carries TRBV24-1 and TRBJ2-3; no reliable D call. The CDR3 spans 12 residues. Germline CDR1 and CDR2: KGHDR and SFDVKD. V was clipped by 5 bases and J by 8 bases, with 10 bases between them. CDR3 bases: TGTGCCACCAGTGGTTTATGGGCTACGCAGTATTTT. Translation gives CATSGLWATQYF.

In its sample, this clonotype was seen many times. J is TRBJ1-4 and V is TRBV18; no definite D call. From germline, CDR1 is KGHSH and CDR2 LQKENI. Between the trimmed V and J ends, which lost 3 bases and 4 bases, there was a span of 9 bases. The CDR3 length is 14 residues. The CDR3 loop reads CASSPGRVNEKLFF. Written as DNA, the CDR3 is TGTGCCAGCTCACCCGGGAGGGTTAATGAAAAACTGTTTTTT.

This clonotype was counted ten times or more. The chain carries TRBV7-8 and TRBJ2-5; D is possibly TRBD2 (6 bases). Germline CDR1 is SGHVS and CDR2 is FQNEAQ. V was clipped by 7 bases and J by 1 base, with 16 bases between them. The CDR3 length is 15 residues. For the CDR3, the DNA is TGTGCCAGCACCACTCCCCGGGACTCCCAAGAGACCCAGTACTTC. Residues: CASTTPRDSQETQYF.

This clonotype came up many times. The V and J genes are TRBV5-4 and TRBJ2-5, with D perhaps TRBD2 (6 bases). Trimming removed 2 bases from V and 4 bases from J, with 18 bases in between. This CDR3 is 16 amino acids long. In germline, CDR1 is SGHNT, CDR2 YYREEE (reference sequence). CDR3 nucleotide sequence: TGTGCCAGCAGCTTAAGTGCGGCTTACGGGGGAGAGACCCAGTACTTC. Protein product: CASSLSAAYGGETQYF. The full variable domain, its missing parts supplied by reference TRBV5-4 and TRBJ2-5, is ETGVTQSPTHLIKTRGQQVTLRCSSQSGHNTVSWYQQALGQGPQFIFQYYREEENGRGNFPPRFSGLQFPNYSSELNVNALELDDSALYLCASSLSAAYGGETQYFGPGTRLLVL.

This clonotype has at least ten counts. The CDR3 here is CASTGSNTGELFF. The DNA for the CDR3 is TGCGCCAGCACTGGGTCGAACACCGGGGAGCTGTTTTTT. This sequence joins TRBV5-1 and TRBJ2-2; D is ambiguous. Trimming stripped 6 bases from V and 0 bases from J, with 6 bases between. CDR1 and CDR2 from the germline V gene are SGHRS and YFSETQ. The CDR3 runs 13 residues.

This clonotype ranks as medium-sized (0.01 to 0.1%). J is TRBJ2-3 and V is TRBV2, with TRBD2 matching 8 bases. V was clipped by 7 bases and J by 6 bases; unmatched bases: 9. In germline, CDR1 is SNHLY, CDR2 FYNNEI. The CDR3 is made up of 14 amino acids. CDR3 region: CASTSLGGRDTQYF. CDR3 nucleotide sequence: TGTGCCAGCACTTCACTCGGCGGGAGGGATACGCAGTATTTT.

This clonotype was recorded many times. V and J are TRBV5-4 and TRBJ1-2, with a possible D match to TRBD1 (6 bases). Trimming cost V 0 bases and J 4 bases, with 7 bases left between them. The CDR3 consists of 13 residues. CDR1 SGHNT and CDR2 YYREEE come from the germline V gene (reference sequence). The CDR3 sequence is CASSLDRVYGYTF. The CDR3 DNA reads TGTGCCAGCAGCTTGGACAGGGTCTATGGCTACACCTTC.

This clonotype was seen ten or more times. DNA for the CDR3: TGTGCCAGCAGTCGAAGGCTAGGGAGGACCCAGTACTTC. Protein product: CASSRRLGRTQYF. V usage is TRBV6-5 and J usage is TRBJ2-5; D is perhaps TRBD2 (5 bases). Germline assignment: CDR1 MNHEY and CDR2 SVGAGI. The CDR3 is 13 amino acids. V lost 5 bases and J 7 bases, leaving 14 bases between the germline ends.

The CDR3 reads CASSPLGAGTNNEQFF. The DNA for the CDR3 is TGTGCCAGCAGCCCCCTGGGGGCGGGAACGAACAATGAGCAGTTCTTC. The chain combines TRBV3-1 with TRBJ2-1; D is tentatively TRBD1 or TRBD2 (6 bases each). V gave up 4 bases and J gave up 5 bases, with 18 bases separating them. Germline V gene lookup returns CDR1 LGHDT and CDR2 YNNKEL (reference sequence). This CDR3 contains 16 residues.

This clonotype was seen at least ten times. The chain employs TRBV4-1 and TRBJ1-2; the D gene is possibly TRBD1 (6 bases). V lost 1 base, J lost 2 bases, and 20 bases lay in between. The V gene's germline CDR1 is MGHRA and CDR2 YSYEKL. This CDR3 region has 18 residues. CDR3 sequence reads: CASSQAPDSRISNYGYTF. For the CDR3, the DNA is TGCGCCAGCAGCCAAGCCCCGGACAGTAGGATCTCAAACTATGGCTACACCTTC.

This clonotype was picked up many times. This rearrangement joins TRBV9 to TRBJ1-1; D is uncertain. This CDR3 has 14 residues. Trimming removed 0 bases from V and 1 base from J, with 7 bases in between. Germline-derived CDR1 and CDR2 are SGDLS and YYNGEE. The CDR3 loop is CASSVAQKNTEAFF. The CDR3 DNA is TGTGCCAGCAGCGTAGCTCAGAAGAACACTGAAGCTTTCTTT.

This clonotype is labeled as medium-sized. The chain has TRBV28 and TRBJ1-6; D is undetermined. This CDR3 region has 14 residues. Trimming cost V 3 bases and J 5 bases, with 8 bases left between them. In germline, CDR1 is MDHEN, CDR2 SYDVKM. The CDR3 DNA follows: TGTGCCAGCAGTTTTTGGATTAATAATTCACCCCTCCACTTT. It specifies CASSFWINNSPLHF.

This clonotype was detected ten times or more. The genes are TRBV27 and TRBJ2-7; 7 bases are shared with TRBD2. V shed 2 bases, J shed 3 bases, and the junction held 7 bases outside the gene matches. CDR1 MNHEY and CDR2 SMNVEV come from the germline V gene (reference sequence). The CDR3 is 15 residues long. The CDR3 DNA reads TGTGCCAGCAGTTTAGTGGCTAGCGGATTCTACGAGCAGTACTTC. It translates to CASSLVASGFYEQYF.

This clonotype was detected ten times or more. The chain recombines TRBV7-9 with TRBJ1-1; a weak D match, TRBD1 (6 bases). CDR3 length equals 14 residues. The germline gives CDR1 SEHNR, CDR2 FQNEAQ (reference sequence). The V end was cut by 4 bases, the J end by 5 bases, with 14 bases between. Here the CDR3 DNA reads TGTGCCAGCAGCTCTGAAGGGGGAAGGACTGAAGCTTTCTTT. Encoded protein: CASSSEGGRTEAFF.

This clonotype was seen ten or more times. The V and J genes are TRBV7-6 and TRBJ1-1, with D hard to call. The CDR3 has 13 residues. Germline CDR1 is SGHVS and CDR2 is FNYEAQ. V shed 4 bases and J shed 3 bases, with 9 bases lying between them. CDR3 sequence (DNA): TGTGCCAGCAGCTCCTTTGGGGACACTGAAGCTTTCTTT. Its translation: CASSSFGDTEAFF.

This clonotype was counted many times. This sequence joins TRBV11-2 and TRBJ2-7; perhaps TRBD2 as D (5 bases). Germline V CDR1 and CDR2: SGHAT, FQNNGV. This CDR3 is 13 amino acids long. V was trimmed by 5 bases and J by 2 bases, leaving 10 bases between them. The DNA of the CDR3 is TGTGCCAGCAGCCCCGGACTGACCTACGAGCAGTACTTC. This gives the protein CASSPGLTYEQYF. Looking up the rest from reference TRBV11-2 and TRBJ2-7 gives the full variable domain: EAGVAQSPRYKIIEKRQSVAFWCNPISGHATLYWYQQILGQGPKLLIQFQNNGVVDDSQLPKDRFSAERLKGVDSTLKIQPAKLEDSAVYLCASSPGLTYEQYFGPGTRLTVT.

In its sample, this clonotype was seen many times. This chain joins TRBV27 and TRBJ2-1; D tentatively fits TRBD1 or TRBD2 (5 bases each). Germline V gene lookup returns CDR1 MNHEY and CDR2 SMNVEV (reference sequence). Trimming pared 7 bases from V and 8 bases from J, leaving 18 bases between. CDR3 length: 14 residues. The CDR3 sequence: CASTPLGENYEQFF. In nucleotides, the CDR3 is TGTGCCAGCACCCCATTGGGGGAGAACTATGAGCAGTTCTTC.